These 9 T cell receptor beta chains originate from one sample sequenced in a study of PD-1 blockade in classical Hodgkin lymphoma. Exposure to brentuximab vedotin varied, and each patient had relapsed following autologous stem cell transplantation. Data came from immunoSEQ multiplex PCR; TCRdb stores just in-frame clones and leaves some out. This table has roughly 150,000 clones, about four fifths appearing once. The sample consisted of peripheral blood mononuclear cells (PBMCs), taken before the second cycle of nivolumab. Every receptor here comes from a human donor with classical Hodgkin lymphoma.

This sequence joins TRBV11-2 and TRBJ1-2; TRBD1 aligns across 7 bases. V lost 2 bases to trimming and J lost 8 bases; unmatched junction nucleotides: 11. The CDR3 has 15 residues. From germline, CDR1 is SGHAT and CDR2 FQNNGV. The CDR3 DNA reads TGTGCCAGCAGCTTAATGGGACAGCTCAAGGCGGGCTACACCTTC. Translated, it gives CASSLMGQLKAGYTF.

This rearrangement joins TRBV11-3 to TRBJ2-1, with D perhaps TRBD2 (5 bases). V lost 2 bases and J 4 bases, leaving 12 bases between the germline ends. This CDR3 comprises 15 residues. CDR1 SGHNT and CDR2 YENEEA come from the germline V gene. Here the CDR3 reads CASSLSGNTYNEQFF. The CDR3 region has the DNA TGTGCCAGCAGCTTAAGCGGCAACACTTACAATGAGCAGTTCTTC.

This clone was seen more than once but under ten times. The genes are TRBV5-6 and TRBJ1-2; D is undetermined. This CDR3 is built from 15 residues. The germline CDR1 and CDR2 sequences are SGHDT and YYEEEE. Trimming took off 5 bases at V and 8 bases at J, with 22 bases between the two ends. CDR3 region: CASSPGLGYGSGYTF. The CDR3 DNA follows: TGTGCCAGCAGTCCTGGGCTGGGGTATGGATCGGGCTACACCTTC.

The J gene is TRBJ1-2, the V gene TRBV4-3; D is unclear. This CDR3 has 13 residues. The V end lost 0 bases, the J end lost 2 bases, and 4 bases lay between the germline ends. Germline values: CDR1 LGHNA, CDR2 YSLEER. CDR3: CASSQEFNYGYTF. DNA for the CDR3: TGCGCCAGCAGCCAAGAGTTCAACTATGGCTACACCTTC.

V usage is TRBV7-2 and J usage is TRBJ2-5; 7 positions agree with TRBD2. The J segment lost 7 bases and the V segment lost 8 bases, leaving 13 bases of the junction unmatched. Germline V CDR1 and CDR2: SGHTA, FQGNSA. The CDR3 totals 14 residues. The CDR3 DNA is TGTGCCAGCGGCTCGGGCGGGAGTAAGGTGACCCAGTACTTC. It specifies CASGSGGSKVTQYF.

This clone was observed a few times. This chain connects TRBV11-2 to TRBJ1-5; D gene uncertain. The CDR3 is made up of 12 amino acids. Germline CDR1 reads SGHAT; CDR2 reads FQNNGV. Trimming removed 0 bases from V and 10 bases from J, with 7 bases in between. The CDR3 DNA reads as TGTGCCAGCAGCTTAGAGCATGGCCCCCAGCATTTT. Amino acids: CASSLEHGPQHF.

This rearrangement joins TRBV28 to TRBJ1-2; D is uncertain. Germline loops: CDR1 MDHEN, CDR2 SYDVKM. V lost 5 bases and J lost 5, with 12 bases in between. The CDR3 is 13 residues long. The CDR3, as DNA: TGTGCCAGCAGTCTTAGGGATCTTTATGGCTACACCTTC. Protein: CASSLRDLYGYTF.

The genes are TRBV10-3 and TRBJ2-5; D may correspond to TRBD1 or TRBD2 (5 bases each). The CDR3 runs 15 residues. Germline CDR1 reads ENHRY; CDR2 reads SYGVKD. V dropped 0 bases and J dropped 5 bases, with 13 bases sitting between them. The CDR3 nucleotides are TGTGCCATCAGTGAGTCAGATTCAGGGAGTGAGACCCAGTACTTC. Translated: CAISESDSGSETQYF.

The sample holds a few counts of this clone. CDR3 DNA: TGTGCCATCAGTGAGAGAGGTAGGGATTCACCCCTCCACTTT. Translation gives CAISERGRDSPLHF. This chain joins TRBV10-3 and TRBJ1-6, with D unclear. Germline V lookup: CDR1 ENHRY, CDR2 SYGVKD. This CDR3 comprises 14 residues. With 2 bases removed from V and 8 bases from J, the gap between germline ends came to 10 bases.